This T cell receptor beta chain was captured by sequencing in a study of blood T cell repertoires in COVID-19. Study background: Spain, Italy and the United States supplied samples that represented acute and convalescent COVID-19. The cDNA or gDNA used as material had been derived from T cells, B-cell-depleted T cells, or PBMCs.

Original analysis: Estimated nucleated cell counts came from reference gene primer amplification. Measured with immunoSEQ multiplex PCR; TCRdb has only the in-frame clones, and not every one. That table furnishes V, J and clone size, whereas the DNA furnished D and trimming. The sample shows under 200,000 clones, approximately 86% of them seen only once. Germline V gene sequence: CDR1 ENHRY, CDR2 SYGVKD. The CDR3 extends over 13 amino acids. V was shortened by 4 bases and J by 4 bases, with 8 bases between the two germline ends. The rearrangement links TRBV10-3 to TRBJ1-5, with D maybe TRBD1 (5 bases). Sequenced material: peripheral blood. The clonotype comes from a man between 65 and 85 years old with acute or convalescent COVID-19. CDR3 region: CAISGGGNQPQHF. CDR3 sequence (DNA): TGTGCCATCAGTGGGGGGGGGAATCAGCCCCAGCATTTT.